The 10 T cell receptor beta chains given below trace back to one sample, sequenced in a study of blood T cell repertoires in COVID-19. Profiled with immunoSEQ multiplex PCR; TCRdb holds only in-frame clones, not every one. The profile shows fewer than 250,000 clones, roughly 82% of them singletons. Sequences were obtained from peripheral blood. The source is a woman in her 70s with acute or convalescent COVID-19.

About this clone itself: Different DNA sequences within this sample yield the same CDR3. The V and J genes are TRBV10-2 and TRBJ1-3, with 9 bases fitting TRBD1. CDR1 is WSHSY and CDR2 is SAAADI in the germline V gene. Losses at the gene ends were 6 bases for V and 2 bases for J; bases not matched to a gene: 2. The CDR3 has 14 residues. The CDR3 DNA sequence: TGCGCCAGCAGACAGGGGGCAGCTGGAAACACCATATATTTT. This gives the protein CASRQGAAGNTIYF.

The chain employs TRBV24-1 and TRBJ2-5, with TRBD1 identical over 8 bases. Per germline, CDR1 KGHDR and CDR2 SFDVKD. V gave up 5 bases and J gave up 2 bases; unmatched junction bases: 6. There are 15 residues in the CDR3. The DNA for the CDR3 is TGTGCCACCAGTGTCGGGGGACAGGCTCAAGAGACCCAGTACTTC. Translated, it gives CATSVGGQAQETQYF.

The rearrangement links TRBV6-5 to TRBJ1-6; 8 positions match TRBD1. Germline V gene data show CDR1 as MNHEY and CDR2 as SVGAGI. The CDR3 has 14 residues. V shed 11 bases, J shed 7 bases, and the junction held 10 bases outside the gene matches. CDR3 DNA: TGTGCCGCACGAAGGACAGGGATCAATTCACCCCTCCACTTT. Protein: CAARRTGINSPLHF.

The chain recombines TRBV2 with TRBJ1-1; 9 nucleotides align to TRBD1. The junction had 3 bases not matched to a gene; V was cut back by 5 bases and J by 2 bases. Germline V gene sequence: CDR1 SNHLY, CDR2 FYNNEI. The CDR3 loop spans 14 amino acids. CDR3 DNA: TGTGCCAGCAGTTTGACAGGGGGAAACACTGAAGCTTTCTTT. Residues: CASSLTGGNTEAFF.

The J gene is TRBJ1-3, the V gene TRBV3-1 (or the pseudogene TRBV3-2); possible D gene TRBD1, 6 bases. Per the germline V gene, CDR1 is LGHDT and CDR2 is YNNKEL (reference sequence). The CDR3 runs to 17 residues. Trimming took 5 bases from V and 0 from J, leaving 17 bases between them. The CDR3 here is CASSIHGQQRSGNTIYF. Written as DNA, the CDR3 is TGTGCCAGCAGCATTCACGGACAGCAACGCTCTGGAAACACCATATATTTT.

This clone was recorded once. This chain connects TRBV6-5 to TRBJ1-5; D possibly corresponds to TRBD1 (5 bases). The CDR3 loop spans 14 amino acids. Trimming pared 4 bases from V and 5 bases from J, leaving 12 bases between. CDR1 and CDR2 (germline): MNHEY, SVGAGI. This chain's CDR3 is CASSLGQSYQPQHF. The CDR3 DNA is TGTGCCAGCAGTTTGGGGCAGAGTTATCAGCCCCAGCATTTT.

This clone was seen a single time. The same CDR3 can be traced to other DNA sequences in this sample. The V gene is TRBV12-3 or TRBV12-4, the J gene TRBJ1-2; 9 bases fit TRBD1. The CDR3 is made up of 13 amino acids. V lost 6 bases to trimming and J lost 5 bases; unmatched junction nucleotides: 4. For the CDR3, the DNA is TGTGCCAGCAGCATCGGGACAGGGTATGGCTACACCTTC. It encodes CASSIGTGYGYTF.

This clone turned up a few times. This chain links TRBV2 with TRBJ1-2; 7 bases fit TRBD1. With 7 bases clipped from V and 6 bases from J, the junction kept 11 bases outside the gene matches. This CDR3 has 14 residues. The V gene's germline CDR1 is SNHLY and CDR2 FYNNEI. Written as DNA, the CDR3 is TGTGCCAGCAAGCAAAGACAGGGTATGGATGGCTACACCTTC. This sequence encodes CASKQRQGMDGYTF.

This clone appeared a single time. The chain has TRBV29-1 and TRBJ1-1, with D possibly TRBD1 on 5 matching bases. The V end was cut by 5 bases, the J end by 5 bases, with 12 bases between. The CDR3 spans 12 residues. The V gene's germline CDR1 is SQVTM and CDR2 ANQGSEA. CDR3 loop: CSVWSRDTEAFF. In DNA form, the CDR3 reads TGCAGCGTTTGGTCCAGGGATACTGAAGCTTTCTTT.

V gene TRBV5-1 combines with J gene TRBJ1-6; unclear D gene. This CDR3 contains 13 residues. Looked up from germline, CDR1 is SGHRS and CDR2 is YFSETQ. The V gene lost 5 bases and the J gene lost 9 bases, with 12 bases spanning the gap. CDR3 coding DNA: TGCGCCAGCAGACTAATTTCGGGTTCACCCCTCCACTTT. Its translation is CASRLISGSPLHF.